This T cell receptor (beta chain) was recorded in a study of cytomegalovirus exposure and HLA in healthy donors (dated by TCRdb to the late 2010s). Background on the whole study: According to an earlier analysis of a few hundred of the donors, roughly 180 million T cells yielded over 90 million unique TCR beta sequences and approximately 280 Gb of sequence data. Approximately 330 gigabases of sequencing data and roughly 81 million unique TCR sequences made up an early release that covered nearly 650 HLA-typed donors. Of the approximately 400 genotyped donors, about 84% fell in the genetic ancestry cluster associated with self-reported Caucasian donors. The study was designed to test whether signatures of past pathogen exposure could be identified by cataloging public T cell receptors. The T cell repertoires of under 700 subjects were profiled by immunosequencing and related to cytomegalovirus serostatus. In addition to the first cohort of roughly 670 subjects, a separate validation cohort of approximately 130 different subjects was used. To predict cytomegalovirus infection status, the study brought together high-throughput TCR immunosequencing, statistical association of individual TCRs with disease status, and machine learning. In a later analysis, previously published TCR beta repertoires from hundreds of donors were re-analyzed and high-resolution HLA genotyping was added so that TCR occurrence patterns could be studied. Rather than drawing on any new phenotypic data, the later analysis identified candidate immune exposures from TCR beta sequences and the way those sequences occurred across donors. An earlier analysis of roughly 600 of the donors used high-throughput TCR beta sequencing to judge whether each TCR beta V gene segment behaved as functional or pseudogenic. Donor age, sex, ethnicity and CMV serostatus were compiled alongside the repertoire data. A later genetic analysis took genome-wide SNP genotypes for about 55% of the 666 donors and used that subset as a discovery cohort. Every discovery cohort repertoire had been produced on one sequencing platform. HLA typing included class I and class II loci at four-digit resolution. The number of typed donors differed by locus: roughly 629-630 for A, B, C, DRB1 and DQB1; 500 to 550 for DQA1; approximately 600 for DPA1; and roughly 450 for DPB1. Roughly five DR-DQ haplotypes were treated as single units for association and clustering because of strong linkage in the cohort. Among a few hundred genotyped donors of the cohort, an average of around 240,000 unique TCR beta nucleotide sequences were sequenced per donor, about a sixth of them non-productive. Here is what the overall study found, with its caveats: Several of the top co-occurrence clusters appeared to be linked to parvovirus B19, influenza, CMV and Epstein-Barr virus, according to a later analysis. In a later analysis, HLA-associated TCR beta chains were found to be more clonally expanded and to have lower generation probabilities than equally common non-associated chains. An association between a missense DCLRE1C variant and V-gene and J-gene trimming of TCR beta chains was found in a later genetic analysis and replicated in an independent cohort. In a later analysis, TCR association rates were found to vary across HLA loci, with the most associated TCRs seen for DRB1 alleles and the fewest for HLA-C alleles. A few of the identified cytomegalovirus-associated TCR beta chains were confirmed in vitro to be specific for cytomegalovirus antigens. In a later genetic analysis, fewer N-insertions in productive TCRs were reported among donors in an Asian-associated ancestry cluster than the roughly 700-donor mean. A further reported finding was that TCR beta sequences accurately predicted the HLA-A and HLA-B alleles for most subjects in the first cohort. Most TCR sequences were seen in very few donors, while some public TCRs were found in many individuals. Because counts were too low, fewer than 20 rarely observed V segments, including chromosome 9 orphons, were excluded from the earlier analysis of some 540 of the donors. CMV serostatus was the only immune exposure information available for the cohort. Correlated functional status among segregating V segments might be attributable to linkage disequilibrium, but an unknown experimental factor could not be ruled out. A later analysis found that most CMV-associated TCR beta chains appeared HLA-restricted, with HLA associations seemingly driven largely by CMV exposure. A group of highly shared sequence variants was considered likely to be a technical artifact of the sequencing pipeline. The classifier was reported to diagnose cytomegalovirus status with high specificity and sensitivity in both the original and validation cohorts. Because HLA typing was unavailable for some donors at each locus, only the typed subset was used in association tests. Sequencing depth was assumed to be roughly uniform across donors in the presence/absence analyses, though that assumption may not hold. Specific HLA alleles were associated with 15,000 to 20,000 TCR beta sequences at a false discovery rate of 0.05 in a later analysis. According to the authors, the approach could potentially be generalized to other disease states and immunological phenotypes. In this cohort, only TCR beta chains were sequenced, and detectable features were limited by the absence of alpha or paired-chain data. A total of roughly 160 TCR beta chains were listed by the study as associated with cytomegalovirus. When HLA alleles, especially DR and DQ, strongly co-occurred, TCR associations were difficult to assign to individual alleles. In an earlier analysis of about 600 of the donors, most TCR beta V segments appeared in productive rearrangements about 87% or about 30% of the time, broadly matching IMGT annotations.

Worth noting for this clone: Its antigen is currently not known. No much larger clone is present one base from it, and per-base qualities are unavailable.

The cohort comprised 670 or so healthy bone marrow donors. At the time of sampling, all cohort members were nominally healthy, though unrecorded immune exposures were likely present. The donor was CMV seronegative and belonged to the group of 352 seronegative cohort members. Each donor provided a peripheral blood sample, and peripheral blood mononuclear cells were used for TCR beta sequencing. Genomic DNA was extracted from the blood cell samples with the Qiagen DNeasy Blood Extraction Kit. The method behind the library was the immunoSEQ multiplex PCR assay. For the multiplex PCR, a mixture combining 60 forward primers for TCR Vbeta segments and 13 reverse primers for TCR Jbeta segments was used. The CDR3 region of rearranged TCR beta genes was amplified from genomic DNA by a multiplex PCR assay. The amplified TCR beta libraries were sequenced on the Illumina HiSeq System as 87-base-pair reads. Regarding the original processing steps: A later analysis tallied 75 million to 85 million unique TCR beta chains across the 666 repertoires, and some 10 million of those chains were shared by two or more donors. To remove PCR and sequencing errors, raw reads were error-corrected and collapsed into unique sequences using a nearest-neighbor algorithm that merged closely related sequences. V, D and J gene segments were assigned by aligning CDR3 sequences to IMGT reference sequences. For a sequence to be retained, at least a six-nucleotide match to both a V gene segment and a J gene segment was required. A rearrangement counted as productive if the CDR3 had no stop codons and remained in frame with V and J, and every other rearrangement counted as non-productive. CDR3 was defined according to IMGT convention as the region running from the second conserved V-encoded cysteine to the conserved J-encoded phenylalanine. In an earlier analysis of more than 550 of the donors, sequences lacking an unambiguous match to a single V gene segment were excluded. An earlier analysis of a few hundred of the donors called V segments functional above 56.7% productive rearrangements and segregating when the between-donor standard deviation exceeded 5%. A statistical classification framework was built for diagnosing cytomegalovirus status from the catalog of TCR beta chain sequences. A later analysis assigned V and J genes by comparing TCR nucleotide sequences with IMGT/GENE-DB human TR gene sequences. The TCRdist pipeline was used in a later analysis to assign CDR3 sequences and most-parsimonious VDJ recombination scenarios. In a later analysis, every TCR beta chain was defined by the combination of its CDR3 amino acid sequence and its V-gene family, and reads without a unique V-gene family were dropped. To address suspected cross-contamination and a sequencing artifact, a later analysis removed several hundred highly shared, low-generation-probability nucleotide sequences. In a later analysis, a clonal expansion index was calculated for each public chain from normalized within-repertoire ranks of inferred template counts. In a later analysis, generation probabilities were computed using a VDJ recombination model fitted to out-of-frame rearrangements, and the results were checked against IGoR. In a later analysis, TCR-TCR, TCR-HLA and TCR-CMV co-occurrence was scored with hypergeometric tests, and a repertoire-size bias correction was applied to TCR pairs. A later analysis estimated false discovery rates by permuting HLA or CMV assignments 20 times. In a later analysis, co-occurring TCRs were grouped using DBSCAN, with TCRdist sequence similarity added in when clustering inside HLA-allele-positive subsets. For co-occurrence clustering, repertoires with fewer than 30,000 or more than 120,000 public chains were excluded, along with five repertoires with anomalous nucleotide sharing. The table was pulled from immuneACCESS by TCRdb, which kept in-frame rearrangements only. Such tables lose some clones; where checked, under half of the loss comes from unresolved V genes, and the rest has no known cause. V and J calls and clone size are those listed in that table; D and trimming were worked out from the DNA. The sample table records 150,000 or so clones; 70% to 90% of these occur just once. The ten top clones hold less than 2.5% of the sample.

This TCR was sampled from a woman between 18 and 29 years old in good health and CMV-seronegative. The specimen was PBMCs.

The nucleotides are TGTGCCAGCAGCTTAAGAGGGGGCAATAGCTATGGCTACACCTTC. This is translated as CASSLRGGNSYGYTF. This receptor chain uses TRBV7-2 and TRBJ1-2; 7 bases in the junction line up with TRBD1. V is cut back by 2 bases and J by 4 bases, with 7 bases in the junction unmatched. From the cysteine through the phenylalanine, the CDR3 covers 15 amino acids. Just the 45-base CDR3 DNA is kept, in frame starting at base 1. CDR1 and CDR2 are read off the germline V gene as SGHTA and FQGNSA.